The rows below give T cell receptor beta chains drawn from one sample of a study of cytomegalovirus exposure and HLA in healthy donors. Sequenced by immunoSEQ multiplex PCR; TCRdb stores in-frame clones only, minus some. The sample yields about 160,000 clones, roughly 80% seen once. Input material: PBMCs. These receptors were collected from a male donor in good health and CMV-seropositive. Both conserved end residues are part of each CDR3. The order of the fields is V gene, D gene, clone size, J gene, CDR3 protein, CDR3 DNA. A D gene is named only where the DNA matches it firmly. Size is stated for part of the rows, as once, few or many counts, or as a class when the clone is expanded.

>TRBV7-2|NA|NA|TRBJ2-1
CASSLDSSYNEQFF
TGTGCCAGCAGCCTCGACAGCTCCTACAATGAGCAGTTCTTC
>TRBV5-1|NA|NA|TRBJ2-1
CASSLAPGVSSYNEQFF
TGCGCCAGCAGCTTGGCCCCTGGAGTATCCTCCTACAATGAGCAGTTCTTC
>TRBV19|TRBD2|NA|TRBJ2-7
CASSIAGREGYEQYF
TGTGCCAGTAGTATAGCCGGGAGGGAGGGCTACGAGCAGTACTTC
>TRBV7-2|TRBD2|NA|TRBJ2-7
CASSLRTSGKGYEQYF
TGTGCCAGCAGCTTAAGGACTAGCGGGAAAGGCTACGAGCAGTACTTC
>TRBV5-1|NA|NA|TRBJ2-5
CASSLRTLRGPNPQYF
TGCGCCAGCAGCTTGAGGACCCTGCGGGGTCCCAATCCCCAGTACTTC
>TRBV5-1|TRBD1|NA|TRBJ2-1
CASSIGQGEYNEQFF
TGCGCCAGCAGCATTGGACAGGGAGAATACAATGAGCAGTTCTTC
>TRBV5-4|NA|NA|TRBJ1-2
CASRPLGGGGPHGYTF
TGTGCCAGTCGTCCCTTAGGCGGGGGCGGGCCCCATGGCTACACCTTC
>TRBV2|TRBD1|NA|TRBJ1-2
CASSETGENYGYTF
TGTGCCAGCAGTGAAACAGGGGAGAACTATGGCTACACCTTC
>TRBV7-2|TRBD2|NA|TRBJ2-7
CASSSSPAGVSEQYF
TGTGCCAGCAGCTCCTCTCCAGCGGGAGTAAGCGAGCAGTACTTC
>TRBV6-5|TRBD1|NA|TRBJ2-2
CASSYARDRGTGELFF
TGTGCCAGCAGTTACGCCAGGGACAGGGGAACCGGGGAGCTGTTTTTT
>TRBV4-1|NA|medium-sized|TRBJ2-5
CASSHGGQETQYF
TGCGCCAGCAGCCACGGGGGCCAAGAGACCCAGTACTTC
>TRBV28|NA|NA|TRBJ1-4
CASSSNRARNEKLFF
TGTGCCAGCAGTTCCAACAGGGCCCGTAATGAAAAACTGTTTTTT
>TRBV6-5|TRBD1|NA|TRBJ1-1
CASSSQGGTEAFF
TGTGCCAGCAGCTCCCAGGGGGGAACTGAAGCTTTCTTT
>TRBV6-5|TRBD2|NA|TRBJ2-7
CASSYGAGESYEQYF
TGTGCCAGCAGTTATGGGGCGGGAGAGAGCTACGAGCAGTACTTC
>TRBV7-2|TRBD2|NA|TRBJ2-1
CASSETGTSSYNEQFF
TGTGCCAGCAGCGAGACCGGGACTAGTTCCTACAATGAGCAGTTCTTC
>TRBV5-1|TRBD1|once|TRBJ1-6
CASSVTGGYISSPLHF
TGCGCCAGCAGCGTAACAGGGGGCTATATATCTTCACCCCTCCACTTT
>TRBV7-9|NA|NA|TRBJ2-2
CASRARNRVGELFF
TGTGCCAGCAGGGCCCGGAACAGGGTCGGGGAGCTGTTTTTT
>TRBV6-5|NA|few|TRBJ1-2
CAASYRGYGYTF
TGTGCCGCTTCCTACCGGGGTTATGGCTACACCTTC
>TRBV7-2|TRBD1|few|TRBJ1-5
CASNDRAGQPQHF
TGTGCCAGCAACGACAGGGCCGGTCAGCCCCAGCATTTT
>TRBV6-1|NA|NA|TRBJ2-5
CASSEGRQNQETQYF
TGTGCCAGCAGTGAAGGTAGACAGAATCAAGAGACCCAGTACTTC
>TRBV7-9|TRBD1|NA|TRBJ2-6
CASSVDRVSAGANVLTF
TGTGCCAGCAGCGTAGACAGGGTTTCCGCTGGGGCCAACGTCCTGACTTTC
>TRBV9|NA|few|TRBJ2-2
CASSVTGTGELFF
TGTGCCAGCAGCGTAACGGGCACCGGGGAGCTGTTTTTT
>TRBV7-7|NA|NA|TRBJ2-2
CASSLRAPGTGELFF
TGTGCCAGCAGCTTGCGGGCCCCGGGGACCGGGGAGCTGTTTTTT
>TRBV30|NA|NA|TRBJ2-5
CAWAQGTQETQYF
TGTGCCTGGGCCCAGGGGACACAAGAGACCCAGTACTTC
>TRBV6-5|NA|NA|TRBJ2-2
CASEEGGSNTGELFF
TGTGCCAGCGAAGAAGGAGGGAGCAACACCGGGGAGCTGTTTTTT
>TRBV5-5|TRBD1|NA|TRBJ1-2
CASSSDRDGIGGYTF
TGTGCCAGCAGCTCAGACAGGGACGGTATAGGTGGCTACACCTTC
>TRBV7-2|TRBD2|NA|TRBJ2-3
CASSLGLAGDTQYF
TGTGCCAGCAGCTTAGGGCTAGCGGGAGATACGCAGTATTTT
>TRBV6-1|TRBD1|NA|TRBJ2-3
CASTGTGGRTDTQYF
TGTGCCAGCACTGGGACAGGGGGTCGCACAGATACGCAGTATTTT
>TRBV6-1|NA|few|TRBJ1-5
CASRPDGGNQPQHF
TGTGCCAGCAGACCCGACGGGGGCAATCAGCCCCAGCATTTT
>TRBV5-1|TRBD2|NA|TRBJ2-3
CASSRGEGSSTDTQYF
TGCGCCAGCAGCAGAGGGGAGGGGTCGAGCACAGATACGCAGTATTTT
>TRBV4-1|NA|NA|TRBJ2-3
CASSFTPREDTQYF
TGCGCCAGCAGCTTTACTCCCCGAGAGGATACGCAGTATTTT
>TRBV28|NA|once|TRBJ1-1
CASSAQARRTEAFF
TGTGCCAGCAGTGCCCAAGCCCGGAGGACTGAAGCTTTCTTT
>TRBV5-1|NA|NA|TRBJ1-5
CASSLRRPGGQPQHF
TGCGCCAGCAGCTTGCGTCGTCCTGGAGGACAGCCCCAGCATTTT
>TRBV30|NA|NA|TRBJ1-2
CAWSPSEGYTF
TGTGCCTGGAGTCCTTCCGAGGGCTACACCTTC
>TRBV28|TRBD1|NA|TRBJ1-1
CASSTTGKPAEAFF
TGTGCCAGCAGTACGACAGGGAAACCCGCTGAAGCTTTCTTT